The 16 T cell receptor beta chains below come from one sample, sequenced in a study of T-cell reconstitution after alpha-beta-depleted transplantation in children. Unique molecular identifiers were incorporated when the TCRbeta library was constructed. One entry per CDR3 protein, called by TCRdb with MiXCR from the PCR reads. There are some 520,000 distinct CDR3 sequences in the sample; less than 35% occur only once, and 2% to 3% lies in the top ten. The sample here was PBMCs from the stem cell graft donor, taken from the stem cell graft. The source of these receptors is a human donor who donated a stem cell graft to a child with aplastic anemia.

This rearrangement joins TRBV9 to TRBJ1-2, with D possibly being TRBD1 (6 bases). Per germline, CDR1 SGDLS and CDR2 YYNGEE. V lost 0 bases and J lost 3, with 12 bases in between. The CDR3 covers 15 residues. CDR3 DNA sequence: TGTGCCAGCAGCGTAGTACAAGGGGGAGACTATGGCTACACCTTC. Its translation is CASSVVQGGDYGYTF.

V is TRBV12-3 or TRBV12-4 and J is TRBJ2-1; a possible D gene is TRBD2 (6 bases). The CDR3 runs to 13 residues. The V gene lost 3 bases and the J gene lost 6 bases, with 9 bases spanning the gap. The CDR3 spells CASSFSGPNEQFF. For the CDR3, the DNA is TGTGCCAGCAGTTTCAGCGGGCCCAATGAGCAGTTCTTC.

In nucleotides, the CDR3 is TGCAGTGCCGTTGATGTTCTAGCGGGAGCTGAGCAGTTCTTC. Translation: CSAVDVLAGAEQFF. The chain uses TRBV20-1 and TRBJ2-1; 10 positions agree with TRBD2. This CDR3 has 14 residues. CDR1 and CDR2 from the germline V gene are DFQATT and SNEGSKA (reference sequence). The trim removed 6 bases at V and 9 bases at J, leaving 11 bases unmatched.

Here the CDR3 DNA reads TGTGCCAGCAGCCGGAGTGGGCAGGGTCTCGGCGAGCAGTACGTC. This gives the protein CASSRSGQGLGEQYV. This sequence joins TRBV6-1 and TRBJ2-7; perhaps TRBD1 as D (5 bases). The CDR3 covers 15 residues. V was pared by 6 bases and J by 6 bases, with 21 bases between. The germline V gene has CDR1 MNHNS and CDR2 SASEGT.

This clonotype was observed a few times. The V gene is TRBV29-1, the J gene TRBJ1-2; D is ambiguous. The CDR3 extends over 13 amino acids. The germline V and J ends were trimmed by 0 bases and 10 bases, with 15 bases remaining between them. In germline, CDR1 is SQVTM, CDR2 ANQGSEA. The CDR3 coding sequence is TGCAGCGTTGAAGATTATGGGCATCGGGACTACACCTTC. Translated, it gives CSVEDYGHRDYTF.

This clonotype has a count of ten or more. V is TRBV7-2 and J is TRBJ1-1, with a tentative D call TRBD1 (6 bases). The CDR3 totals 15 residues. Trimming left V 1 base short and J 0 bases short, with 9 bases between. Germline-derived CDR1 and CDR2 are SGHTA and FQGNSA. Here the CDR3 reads CASSLGQALNTEAFF. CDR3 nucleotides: TGTGCCAGCAGCTTAGGACAGGCTTTGAACACTGAAGCTTTCTTT.

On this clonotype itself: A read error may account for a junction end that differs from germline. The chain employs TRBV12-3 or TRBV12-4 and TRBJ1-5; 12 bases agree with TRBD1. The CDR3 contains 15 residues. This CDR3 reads CASSLAGTGGDGGNF. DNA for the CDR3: TGTGCCAGCAGTCTCGCCGGGACAGGGGGCGATGGGGGGAATTTT.

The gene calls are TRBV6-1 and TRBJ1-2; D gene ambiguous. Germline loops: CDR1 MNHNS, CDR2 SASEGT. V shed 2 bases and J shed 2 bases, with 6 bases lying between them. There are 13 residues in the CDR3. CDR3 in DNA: TGTGCCAGCAGTGAAAGGAACAACTATGGCTACACCTTC. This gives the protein CASSERNNYGYTF.

CDR3 in amino acids: CASSQDPPDRSPNTGELFF. The CDR3 DNA sequence: TGCGCCAGCAGCCAAGATCCCCCTGACAGGTCTCCGAACACCGGGGAGCTGTTTTTT. This sequence joins TRBV4-1 and TRBJ2-2; tentative D call: TRBD1 (6 bases). The germline V gene encodes CDR1 MGHRA and CDR2 YSYEKL. V shed 0 bases and J shed 0 bases, with 17 bases lying between them. The CDR3 totals 19 residues.

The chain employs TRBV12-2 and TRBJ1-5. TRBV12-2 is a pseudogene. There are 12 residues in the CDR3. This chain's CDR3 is CASRLRSEPQHF. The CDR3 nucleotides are TGTGCAAGTCGCTTGAGGTCGGAGCCCCAGCATTTT.

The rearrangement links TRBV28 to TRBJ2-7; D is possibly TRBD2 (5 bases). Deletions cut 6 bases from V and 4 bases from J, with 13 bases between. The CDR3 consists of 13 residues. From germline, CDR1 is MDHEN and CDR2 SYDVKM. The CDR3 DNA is TGTGCCAGCAGGACACCGGGAATTTACGAGCAGTACTTC. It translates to CASRTPGIYEQYF.

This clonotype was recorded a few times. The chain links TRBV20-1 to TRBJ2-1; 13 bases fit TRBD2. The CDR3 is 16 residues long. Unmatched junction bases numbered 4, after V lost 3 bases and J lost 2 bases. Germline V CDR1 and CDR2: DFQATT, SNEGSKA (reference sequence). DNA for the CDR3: TGCAGTGCTAGGACTAGCGGGAGGCTTACCTACAATGAGCAGTTCTTC. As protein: CSARTSGRLTYNEQFF.

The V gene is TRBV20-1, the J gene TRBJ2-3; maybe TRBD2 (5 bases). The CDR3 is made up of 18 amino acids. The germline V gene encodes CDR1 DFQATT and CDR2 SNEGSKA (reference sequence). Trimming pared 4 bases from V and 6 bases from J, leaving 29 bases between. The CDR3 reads CSAITRVLDFARRDTQYF. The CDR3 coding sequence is TGCAGTGCTATAACCCGGGTCCTCGACTTCGCCAGGAGGGATACGCAGTATTTT.

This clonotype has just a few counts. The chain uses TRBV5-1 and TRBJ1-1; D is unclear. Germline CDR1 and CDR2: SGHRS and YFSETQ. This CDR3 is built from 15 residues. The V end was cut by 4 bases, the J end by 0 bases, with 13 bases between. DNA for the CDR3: TGCGCCAGCAGCCCCCAGCAGTCGATGAACACTGAAGCTTTCTTT. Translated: CASSPQQSMNTEAFF.

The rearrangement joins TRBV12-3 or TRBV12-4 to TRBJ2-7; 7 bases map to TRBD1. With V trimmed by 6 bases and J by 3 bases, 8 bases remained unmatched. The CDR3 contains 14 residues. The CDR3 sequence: CASSDNGQVYEQYV. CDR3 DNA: TGTGCCAGCAGCGATAATGGACAGGTCTACGAGCAGTACGTC.

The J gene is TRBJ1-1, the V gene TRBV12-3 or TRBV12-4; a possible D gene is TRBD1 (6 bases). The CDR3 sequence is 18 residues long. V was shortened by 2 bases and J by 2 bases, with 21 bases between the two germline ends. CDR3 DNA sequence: TGTGCCAGCAGTTTATCGTGGGACACAAGGACCTTCAACACTGAAGCTTTCTTT. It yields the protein CASSLSWDTRTFNTEAFF.